Sequencing of this T cell receptor (beta chain) was carried out in a study of esophageal squamous cell carcinoma under preoperative chemotherapy. For the study at large: Samples included peripheral blood T cells as well as tumor-infiltrating lymphocytes. Whole-study results and caveats: Tumor-infiltrating lymphocytes showed no significant post-chemotherapy TCR diversity increase, unlike peripheral T cells. After paclitaxel-nedaplatin, abundant clones were more likely to contract than amplify.

Time point here: before preoperative PTX-NDP chemotherapy. Patients received paclitaxel-nedaplatin as preoperative chemotherapy before surgery. The germline V gene has CDR1 SGHVS and CDR2 FNYEAQ. The CDR3 sequence is 16 residues long. The V gene lost 2 bases and the J gene lost 4 bases, with 14 bases spanning the gap. Each CDR3 protein gets one entry after TCRdb re-called the PCR reads with MiXCR. The repertoire holds about 30,000 distinct CDR3 sequences, with around 50% as singletons. This clonotype was recorded many times. As yet, its antigen is unknown. This specimen was acquired from a patient given preoperative chemotherapy. The rearrangement links TRBV7-6 to TRBJ2-2, with D perhaps matching TRBD2 (5 bases). The origin of this receptor is a human donor with esophageal squamous cell carcinoma. The donor label of this sample is uncertain. Here the CDR3 reads CASSLSGISSTGELFF. The CDR3 nucleotides are TGTGCCAGCAGCTTATCCGGGATATCATCCACCGGGGAGCTGTTTTTT. The whole variable domain, filled in from reference TRBV7-6 and TRBJ2-2, reads GAGVSQSPRYKVTKRGQDVALRCDPISGHVSLYWYRQALGQGPEFLTYFNYEAQQDKSGLPNDRFSAERPEGSISTLTIQRTEQRDSAMYRCASSLSGISSTGELFFGEGSRLTVL.